This section outlines one T cell receptor (beta chain) sequence together with its context. The sample holds a few counts of this clone. Its antigen target is currently unknown. Per-base quality was not reported, and no clone a single base away is much larger than it. Library construction relied on the immunoSEQ multiplex PCR assay. The study's processing was this. A statistical classification framework was built to diagnose cytomegalovirus status from the catalog of TCR beta chain sequences. Entries here come from immuneACCESS through TCRdb and include only in-frame sequences with V and J called. Some clones fail to appear in such tables; in the studies checked, an unresolved V gene covers under half of the shortfall, and the cause of the remainder is unknown. V and J calls and clone size follow that table, whereas D and trimming were derived from the DNA. Recorded for this sample are 200,000 to 250,000 clones; about 90% of them occurred a single time. The ten largest clones capture approximately 1.1% of the sample.

The source of the sample is a study of cytomegalovirus exposure and HLA in healthy donors (dated by TCRdb to about 2017). For context, the study as a whole: The 700 or so repertoires of the first cohort and the roughly 120 validation repertoires were produced on the same platform, according to a later analysis. The study aimed to test whether signatures of past pathogen exposure could be identified by cataloging public T cell receptors. In addition to the first cohort of around 670 subjects, a separate validation cohort of 120 different subjects was used. To predict cytomegalovirus infection status, the study combined high-throughput TCR immunosequencing, statistical association of individual TCRs with disease status, and machine learning.

Summary of the overall study and its limitations: In vitro tests confirmed that a few of the cytomegalovirus-associated TCR beta chains recognize cytomegalovirus antigens. Most TCR sequences were observed very rarely across donors, whereas some public TCRs were present in many individuals. It was suggested by the authors that the approach could potentially be generalized to other disease states and immunological phenotypes. The study gave a list of about 170 TCR beta chains associated with cytomegalovirus. In both the original and validation cohorts, the classifier was reported to diagnose cytomegalovirus status with high specificity and sensitivity. Subsequent analysis determined that TCRs grouped into clusters in the first cohort also showed a tendency toward co-occurrence across the 120 validation repertoires, and 94% of cluster scores exceeded 0. A later analysis had no HLA typing for the validation cohort, so co-occurrence there was scored across all 120 or so repertoires.

The donors belonged to the validation cohort of about 120 subjects, which was separate from the roughly 700-subject first cohort. The CDR3 contains 16 residues, cysteine and phenylalanine counted. This entry keeps only the CDR3 DNA: 48 bases, framed from base 1. The germline V gene encodes CDR1 LNHNV and CDR2 YYDKDF (reference sequence). At the junction V is shortened by 5 bases and J by 1 base; bases outside the gene matches: 6. The sequencing sample was made of PBMCs. Rearrangement joined TRBV15 to TRBJ2-2, with 8 bases in between that match TRBD1. The TCR sequence derives from a woman under 30 in good health and CMV-seronegative. The DNA sequence follows: TGTGCCACCAGCGGACCCAGGGGGCGGAACACCGGGGAGCTGTTTTTT. Its translation reads: CATSGPRGRNTGELFF.